Listed below are T cell receptor beta chains from one sample, sequenced in a study of T cell repertoires in cytomegalovirus infection. Via MiXCR, TCRdb re-called the reads, giving one row per CDR3 protein. The sample carries approximately 180,000 distinct CDR3 sequences, about 18% recorded once. The sample consisted of CD8+ T cells from PBMCs. The receptors here all came from a human donor in good health (CMV status not recorded). Some clones in this sample may be carry-over from other donors' samples. Both conserved end residues are part of each CDR3. The D gene is left open where the match is weak. Clone size is given for some rows only: seen once, a few or many times, or a class if the clone is expanded.

d_call,j_call,clone_size,v_call,cdr3_nt,cdr3_aa
-,TRBJ1-3,-,TRBV6-2/TRBV6-3,TGTGCCAGCAGTTACAGGTCTCGCTCTGGAAACACCATATATTTT,CASSYRSRSGNTIYF
-,TRBJ1-2,many,TRBV9,TGTGCCAGCACCCCTGGAACGACACCCACTAACTATGGCTACACCTTC,CASTPGTTPTNYGYTF
-,TRBJ1-3,-,TRBV15,TGTGCCACCAGCAGAGAAGGGCGAGGGAGCTCTGGAAACACCATATATTTT,CATSREGRGSSGNTIYF
-,TRBJ1-1,-,TRBV30,TGTGCCTGGAGTGTACGGTCGTGGACTGAAGCTTTCTTT,CAWSVRSWTEAFF
-,TRBJ2-1,-,TRBV7-2,TGTGCCAGCAGCTTAGAAGGCGAGTCAAGAAAGAATGAGCAGTTCTTC,CASSLEGESRKNEQFF
TRBD1,TRBJ2-1,-,TRBV20-1,TGCAGTGCTAGGGAACAGGGGGCCGAGCAGTTCTTC,CSAREQGAEQFF
-,TRBJ2-7,-,TRBV6-1,TGTGCCAGCAGTGCCTCCAGGGAAACCTACGAGCAGTACTTC,CASSASRETYEQYF
-,TRBJ1-5,few,TRBV7-9,TGTGCCAGCAGCCAAGGGGGGGAAAATCAGCCCCAGCATTTT,CASSQGGENQPQHF
-,TRBJ2-7,few,TRBV4-3,TGCGCCAGCAGCCCCGGGACGGTGGCGGGGGAGCAGTACTTC,CASSPGTVAGEQYF
TRBD1,TRBJ1-1,many,TRBV15,TGTGCCACCGCCACGGACAGGGCCACTGAAGCTTTCTTT,CATATDRATEAFF
TRBD1,TRBJ1-1,few,TRBV2,TGTGCCAGCAGTGAAGGCGGGGTGACAGGGCGTATCCGAGCCGAAGCTTTCTTT,CASSEGGVTGRIRAEAFF
-,TRBJ2-5,few,TRBV9,TGTGCCAGCAGCGTAGACTGGGGGACCCAAGAGACCCAGTACTTC,CASSVDWGTQETQYF
TRBD2,TRBJ2-3,-,TRBV7-2,TGTGCCAGCAGCTCCAGCGGGGGGGCCATAGATACGCAGTATTTT,CASSSSGGAIDTQYF
-,TRBJ2-7,-,TRBV7-2,TGTGCCAGCGGGCGGGGGCAGGGGGCTTACGAGCAGTACTTC,CASGRGQGAYEQYF
-,TRBJ2-3,-,TRBV19,TGTGCCAGTACCTATGGGCGGGGTACGTCAGATACGCAGTATTTT,CASTYGRGTSDTQYF
TRBD1,TRBJ2-7,few,TRBV7-9,TGTGCCAGCAGCTCAACCGGGACAGGCAACTACGAGCAGTACTTC,CASSSTGTGNYEQYF
TRBD2,TRBJ2-3,once,TRBV7-2,TGTGCCAGCAGCTACGGACTAGCGGGGCTTACGCAGTATTTT,CASSYGLAGLTQYF
-,TRBJ1-1,few,TRBV25-1,TGTGCCAGCAGTGCCTTCCAGGGGCCGGACACTGAAGCTTTCTTT,CASSAFQGPDTEAFF
-,TRBJ2-2,-,TRBV7-6,TGTGCCAGCAGCTTATGGCCCGGGGAGCTGTTTTTT,CASSLWPGELFF
TRBD1,TRBJ2-5,-,TRBV6-8,TGTGCCAGCAGTCGGGACAGTAGGACCCAGTACTTC,CASSRDSRTQYF
TRBD1,TRBJ2-2,many,TRBV7-8,TGTGCCAGCAGACGTTTTCAGGGGGCCGGGGAGCTGTTTTTT,CASRRFQGAGELFF
TRBD2,TRBJ2-5,few,TRBV7-9,TGTGCCAGCAGAAATAGCGGGGAGCAAGAGACCCAGTACTTC,CASRNSGEQETQYF
TRBD1,TRBJ1-1,few,TRBV11-2,TGTGCCAGCAGCACGCCGACAGGGTACACTGAAGCTTTCTTT,CASSTPTGYTEAFF
-,TRBJ1-1,-,TRBV14,TGTGCCAGCAGCCGTCGGACACCCGACACTGAAGCTTTCTTT,CASSRRTPDTEAFF
TRBD1,TRBJ2-7,-,TRBV5-1,TGCGCCAGCAGCGTGGGACAGGCTGCCTACGAGCAGTACTTC,CASSVGQAAYEQYF
-,TRBJ2-5,-,TRBV29-1,TGCAGCGTTGAAGAAGGGCCTTCCAGAATACAGACCCAGTACTTC,CSVEEGPSRIQTQYF
-,TRBJ2-5,many,TRBV28,TGTGCCAGCAGTCCGAATGAGGGGGTTGGGGAGACCCAGTACTTC,CASSPNEGVGETQYF
-,TRBJ2-7,-,TRBV19,TGTGCCAGTAGTCCTCGGAAGGACCCCTACGAGCAGTACTTC,CASSPRKDPYEQYF
-,TRBJ1-2,-,TRBV7-2,TGTGCCAGCAGCTTAATTTTGGCAGAAACTAACTATGGCTACACCTTC,CASSLILAETNYGYTF
-,TRBJ2-1,-,TRBV10-3,TGTGCCCCGCGGGCGGGGTACAATGAGCAGTTCTTC,CAPRAGYNEQFF
-,TRBJ2-7,many,TRBV9,TGTGCCAGCAGCGTAGGGCAGGCCAACTACGAGCAGTACTTC,CASSVGQANYEQYF
-,TRBJ2-4,many,TRBV7-8,TGTGCCAGCAGCTTAGAGGGGTTCGGCAGACTCCTAGCCAAAAACATTCAGTACTTC,CASSLEGFGRLLAKNIQYF
-,TRBJ1-1,few,TRBV4-1,TGCGCCAGCAGCCATCTATGGAACACTGAAGCTTTCTTT,CASSHLWNTEAFF
TRBD1,TRBJ2-3,-,TRBV7-9,TGTGCCAGCAGCACTCCGGGACAGGGTGGGTCAGATACGCAGTATTTT,CASSTPGQGGSDTQYF
TRBD1,TRBJ1-6,few,TRBV23-1,TGCGCCAGCATCCCGACGCGGGACAGGCTTTCACCCCTCCACTTT,CASIPTRDRLSPLHF
TRBD1,TRBJ1-2,-,TRBV20-1,TGCAGTGGCCAGGACCCCACCGGGACAGGACAGGGACGTGCTGGCTACACCTTC,CSGQDPTGTGQGRAGYTF
-,TRBJ2-7,few,TRBV29-1,TGCAGCGTTGAAGAAGGAGGGGTCGAGCAGTACTTC,CSVEEGGVEQYF
-,TRBJ2-5,few,TRBV7-8,TGTGCCAGCAGCTCCCGACTGCAAGAGACCCAGTACTTC,CASSSRLQETQYF
-,TRBJ2-3,-,TRBV29-1,TGCAGCGTCCCCTGGCGCAGGGATACGCAGTATTTT,CSVPWRRDTQYF
-,TRBJ2-1,few,TRBV6-2/TRBV6-3,TGTGCCAGCAGTTACCCTAAGGCCAATGAGCAGTTCTTC,CASSYPKANEQFF
-,TRBJ2-1,-,TRBV20-1,TGCAGTGCTAGGATAGCGGTGTACAATGAGCAGTTCTTC,CSARIAVYNEQFF
-,TRBJ1-2,few,TRBV19,TGTGCCAGTAGTCCTCCCCGGGTTAACTATGGCTACACCTTC,CASSPPRVNYGYTF
-,TRBJ2-7,few,TRBV12-3/TRBV12-4,TGTGCCAGCAGTTTACGGCCAGGGGACTACGACGAGCAGTACTTC,CASSLRPGDYDEQYF
-,TRBJ1-5,few,TRBV7-2,TGTGCCAGCAGCTTAAGCTCCAGGGCAAATCAGCCCCAGCATTTT,CASSLSSRANQPQHF
-,TRBJ2-5,-,TRBV7-2,TGTGCCAGCAGCCCCCGCGCGTACAGTCAAGAGACCCAGTACTTC,CASSPRAYSQETQYF
TRBD1,TRBJ1-3,few,TRBV7-6,TGTGCCAGCAGTTCCGATACAGGGGTTGGAAACACCATATATTTT,CASSSDTGVGNTIYF